The 8 T cell receptor beta chains in this list originate from one sample, sequenced in a study of CD8 T cells in ankylosing spondylitis. Using its own MiXCR run on the 5' RACE reads, TCRdb lists one record per CDR3 protein. The sample contains 7,500 or so distinct CDR3 sequences, more than 8% of which appear only once. Sequenced sample: blood, either unsorted or a sorted T cell fraction (not recorded which). The receptors derive from a male donor with ankylosing spondylitis or in good health (not recorded which).

The chain joins TRBV9 to TRBJ2-5; D gene uncertain. In germline, CDR1 is SGDLS, CDR2 YYNGEE. The CDR3 is made up of 12 amino acids. V lost 3 bases to trimming and J lost 5 bases, with 8 bases between them. CDR3 DNA sequence: TGTGCCAGCAGCGCCGACGAGGAGACCCAGTACTTC. This translates into CASSADEETQYF.

By share, this clonotype ranks as medium-sized. One end of the junction does not line up with germline, which may come from a read error. The chain employs TRBV9 and TRBJ2-1; D is uncertain. CDR1 SGDLS and CDR2 YYNGEE come from the germline V gene. The CDR3 runs 12 residues. The CDR3 DNA is TGTGCCAGCAGCTCCTCCCACAATGAGCAGTTCTTC. This sequence encodes CASSSSHNEQFF.

J is TRBJ1-1 and V is TRBV9; no reliable D call. The CDR3 runs to 14 residues. The germline V gene has CDR1 SGDLS and CDR2 YYNGEE. Deletions cut 3 bases from V and 4 bases from J, with 13 bases between. CDR3 in amino acids: CASSATHRSTEAFF. CDR3 in DNA: TGTGCCAGCAGCGCCACCCATCGATCCACTGAAGCTTTCTTT.

By sample fraction, this clonotype is medium-sized (0.01 to 0.1%). This rearrangement joins TRBV9 to TRBJ1-6; 9 bases agree with TRBD1. CDR3 length: 14 residues. V was pared by 2 bases and J by 7 bases, with 1 base of the junction left unmatched. Germline loops: CDR1 SGDLS, CDR2 YYNGEE. The CDR3: CASSVGQGNSPLHF. The CDR3, as DNA: TGTGCCAGCAGCGTCGGACAGGGGAATTCACCCCTCCACTTT.

This clonotype counts as medium-sized (0.01 to 0.1%). The gene calls are TRBV9 and TRBJ2-1, with TRBD2 matching 13 bases. The ends lost 4 bases at V and 9 bases at J; junction bases unmatched: 7. The CDR3 is made up of 15 amino acids. CDR1 is SGDLS and CDR2 is YYNGEE in the germline V gene. In nucleotides, the CDR3 is TGTGCCAGCAGCTTTACTAGCGGGGGGGTTAGTGAGCAGTTCTTC. It encodes CASSFTSGGVSEQFF.

This clonotype occurred many times. The rearrangement joins TRBV9 to TRBJ2-3, with D unclear. The length of the CDR3 is 13 residues. Germline CDR1 reads SGDLS; CDR2 reads YYNGEE. Trimming shortened V by 4 bases and J by 4 bases, and 10 bases separated the two germline ends. The CDR3 is CASSSLVPDTQYF. DNA of the CDR3: TGTGCCAGCAGCAGTCTAGTCCCAGATACGCAGTATTTT.

The V and J genes are TRBV9 and TRBJ2-5, with TRBD2 identical over 10 bases. The V gene end was trimmed by 0 bases and the J gene end by 7 bases; junction bases not matched to a gene: 3. CDR1 and CDR2 (germline): SGDLS, YYNGEE. The CDR3 covers 14 residues. The CDR3 region has the DNA TGTGCCAGCAGCGTAGCTAGCGGGAGTCCGACCCAGTACTTC. It yields the protein CASSVASGSPTQYF.

This clonotype turned up a few times. The chain couples TRBV9 to TRBJ2-7; TRBD2 agrees at 13 bases. Trimming cost V 4 bases and J 7 bases; bases outside gene matches: 8. The CDR3 has 15 residues. In germline, CDR1 is SGDLS, CDR2 YYNGEE. CDR3 residues: CASSPGTSGIEEQYV. The CDR3 DNA reads as TGTGCCAGCAGCCCCGGGACTAGCGGGATTGAGGAGCAGTACGTC.